Described below is a single T cell receptor (beta chain) sequence and its context. The specificity of this receptor is unknown. Base quality data are lacking; no much larger clone is found one base away. The CDR3 goes from the cysteine to the phenylalanine over 15 residues. Just the 45-base CDR3 DNA is kept, in frame starting at base 1. The germline V gene yields MNHNS for CDR1 and SASEGT for CDR2. V and J lose 1 base and 5 bases, and a span of 14 bases separates them. The sample is drawn from a study of shared clonotypes between healthy human individuals (dated by TCRdb to about 2020). About the investigation overall: The cohort comprised a couple of women and a few men aged 18 to 49 years. For each donor, three plates each were used for CD4 naive and CD4 memory, two plates were used for CD8 naive, and one plate was used for CD8 memory. Blood TCR repertoires of a handful of healthy adults were deeply sequenced to estimate repertoire size and the extent of clonotype sharing between individuals. Different laboratories and diverse techniques were used to prepare libraries and sequence TCR repertoires, to increase sequencing depth and limit assay-specific biases. Each donor's leukapheresis produced roughly between about 0.8 and 8.9 billion PBMCs.

Overall study outcomes, separate from this receptor: Compared with non-shared clonotypes, the clonotypes found in all four sorted-subset donors had higher generation probabilities. Pairwise subsampling indicated that sequencing depth was expected to affect the degree of clonotype sharing among donors. The genetic and exposure-history diversity represented was limited by the small number of donors. Sampling was restricted to blood, and TCR repertoires in tissue are likely to differ from TCR repertoires in blood. Incomplete sequencing was indicated by rarefaction of sorted-subset datasets, despite the large sequencing depth. Naive subsets generally had larger estimated clonotype richness than memory subsets. Across a handful of donors, roughly 5.1% of naive CD4, approximately 3.5% of naive CD8, about 2.3% of memory CD4, and approximately 0.4% of memory CD8 clonotypes were shared.

The donors were healthy, HIV-negative adults with no recently reported acute infections or vaccinations. Every donor was a Caucasian adult living in Nashville, Tennessee, USA. Magnetic negative selection was used to enrich CD4+ T cells, after which naive cells were positively selected on CD45RA and the negative fraction became the memory subset. Blood was obtained by leukapheresis, after which PBMCs were separated by Ficoll-Histopaque density gradient centrifugation and cryopreserved in liquid nitrogen vapor phase. Analytical flow cytometry was used to check the purity and quantity of each magnetically sorted T cell population. Genomic DNA was isolated from each sorted fraction and quantified by UV absorbance on a Nanodrop 2000c. Using the deep immunoSEQ assay, TCR CDR3 regions were amplified from genomic DNA by multiplex PCR. Extracted genomic DNA from each cell subset was distributed evenly across all wells of several immunoSEQ 96-well plates, and each plate was treated as a replicate. For sorted subsets, each replicate PCR was loaded with 200 ng genomic DNA, equivalent to approximately 33,000 T cell genomes. Purified libraries were quantified with a Qubit 3.0 fluorometer, sized on a Bioanalyzer 2100, and re-quantified with the KAPA Library Quantification kit. Every immunoSEQ 96-well plate was sequenced on a separate single-read 150-cycle Illumina NextSeq 550 flow cell. The original methods were these. Because the immunoSEQ output included only junctional sequences and no quality scores, the filtering could not be the same as the filtering used for full-length reads. Sequences were annotated with PyIR, a Python wrapper for IgBLAST v1.9, using IMGT germline references to assign V/J genes and CDR3. Any read was removed if the V/J assignment was weak (E-value above 1e-6), the CDR3 was missing, or the read contained stop codons, out-of-frame junctions, or ambiguous translated residues. V3J clonotypes were defined as sequences sharing the same inferred V gene, J gene, and CDR3 amino acid sequence. To compute the percentage overlap between repertoires, the number of shared unique clonotypes was divided by the size of the smaller repertoire. Richness of each repertoire was evaluated using RTK rarefaction, the Chao1 estimator, and Recon v2.1 estimates of unobserved clonotypes. OLGA was used to compute generation probabilities for all TCRbeta clonotypes that the gDNA method yielded from a handful of donors. Drawn from immuneACCESS, this table holds only the in-frame rearrangements with V and J called that TCRdb kept. Clones are partly lost; checked studies trace under half to an unresolved V gene and leave the rest unexplained. V, J and clone size were drawn from that table, and D and trimming were deduced from the DNA. The sample includes fewer than 3 million clones, with 85% to 95% observed a single time. Clones ranked in the top ten supply about 0.41% of the sample.

The sequence was collected from a man between 18 and 29 years old in good health. Some clones in this sample may be carry-over from other donors' samples. The sequence is built from TRBV6-1 and TRBJ2-5; TRBD2 could be the D gene, as 6 bases match. The sequencing sample was made of naive CD4+ T cells from PBMCs. This specimen's cell subset or site label, interpreted: CD45RA+ positively selected. The bases read TGTGCCAGCAGTGAAGGGACAACTAGCTTCGAGACCCAGTACTTC. The encoded protein is CASSEGTTSFETQYF.